This TCR beta chain originates from a study of metastatic and nonmetastatic thyroid tumors. Whole-study context: The authors compared repertoires across blood and tumor or nodule tissue from malignant and benign thyroid patients. Whole-study findings and limits: Reported TCR beta diversity, measured in blood and tumor, was significantly higher for malignant thyroid tumors than for benign nodules.

Every patient underwent thyroid surgery untreated. Turning to this clone: Its antigen is undetermined.

From germline, CDR1 is SGHTA and CDR2 FQGNSA. V shed 1 base, J shed 4 bases, and the junction held 3 bases outside the gene matches. There are 14 residues in the CDR3. TCRdb re-clonotyped the PCR reads through MiXCR. Here the sample spans 30,000 to 40,000 clones, roughly 18% being singletons. The specimen sequenced was blood. This receptor was taken from a female donor with papillary thyroid cancer or a benign thyroid nodule (not recorded which). Some clones in this sample may be carry-over from other donors' samples. This chain links TRBV7-2 with TRBJ2-7; 8 bases align to TRBD1. CDR3 DNA sequence: TGTGCCAGCAGCTTAGGGACAGGGCGGTACGAGCAGTACTTC. This sequence encodes CASSLGTGRYEQYF.